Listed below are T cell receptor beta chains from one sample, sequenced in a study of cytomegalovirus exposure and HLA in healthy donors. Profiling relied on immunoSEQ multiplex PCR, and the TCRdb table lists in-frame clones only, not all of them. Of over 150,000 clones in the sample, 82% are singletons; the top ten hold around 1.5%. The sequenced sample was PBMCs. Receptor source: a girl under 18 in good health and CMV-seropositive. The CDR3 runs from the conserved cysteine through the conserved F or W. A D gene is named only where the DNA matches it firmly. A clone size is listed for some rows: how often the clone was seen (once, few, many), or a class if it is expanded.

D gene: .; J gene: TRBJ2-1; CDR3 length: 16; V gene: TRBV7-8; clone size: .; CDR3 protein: CASSETEVRDYNEQFF; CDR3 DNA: TGTGCCAGCAGCGAAACGGAGGTACGGGACTACAATGAGCAGTTCTTC
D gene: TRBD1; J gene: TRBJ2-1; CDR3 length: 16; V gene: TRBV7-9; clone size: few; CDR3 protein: CASSSGTGSSYNEQFF; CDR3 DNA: TGTGCCAGCAGCTCTGGGACAGGGAGCTCCTACAATGAGCAGTTCTTC
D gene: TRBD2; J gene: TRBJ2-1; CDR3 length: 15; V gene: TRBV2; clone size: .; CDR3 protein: CASSEETSGNNEQFF; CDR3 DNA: TGTGCCAGCAGTGAAGAGACTAGCGGGAACAATGAGCAGTTCTTC
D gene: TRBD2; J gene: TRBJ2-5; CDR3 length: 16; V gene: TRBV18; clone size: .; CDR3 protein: CASSPKGLPNQETQYF; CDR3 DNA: TGTGCCAGCTCACCAAAGGGACTACCAAACCAAGAGACCCAGTACTTC
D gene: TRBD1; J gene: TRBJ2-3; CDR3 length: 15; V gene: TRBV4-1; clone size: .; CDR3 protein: CASSRGQGPADTQYF; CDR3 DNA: TGCGCCAGCAGCCGGGGACAGGGACCCGCAGATACGCAGTATTTT
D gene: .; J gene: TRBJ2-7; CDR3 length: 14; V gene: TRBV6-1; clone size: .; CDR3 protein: CASSPPRQNYEQYF; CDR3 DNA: TGTGCCAGCTCACCACCCCGACAGAACTACGAGCAGTACTTC
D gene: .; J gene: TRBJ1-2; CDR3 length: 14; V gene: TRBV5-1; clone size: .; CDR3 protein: CASSLEDNGYGYTF; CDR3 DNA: TGCGCCAGCAGCTTGGAGGACAACGGCTATGGCTACACCTTC
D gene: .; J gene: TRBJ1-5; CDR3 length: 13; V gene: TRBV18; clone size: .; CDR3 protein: CASSPEGNQPQHF; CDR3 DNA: TGTGCCAGCTCACCAGAGGGAAATCAGCCCCAGCATTTT
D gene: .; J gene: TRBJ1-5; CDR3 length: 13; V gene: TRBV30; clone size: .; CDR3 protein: CAFSGDGNQPQHF; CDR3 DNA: TGTGCCTTTTCAGGGGACGGCAATCAGCCCCAGCATTTT
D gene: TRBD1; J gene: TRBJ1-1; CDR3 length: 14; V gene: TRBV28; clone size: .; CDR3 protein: CASSPGTGDTEAFF; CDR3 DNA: TGTGCCAGCAGTCCTGGGACAGGGGACACTGAAGCTTTCTTT
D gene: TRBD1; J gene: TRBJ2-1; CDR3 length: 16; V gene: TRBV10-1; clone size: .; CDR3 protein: CASSGTKSDRGSEQFF; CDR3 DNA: TGCGCCAGCAGCGGGACTAAATCGGACAGGGGGAGTGAGCAGTTCTTC
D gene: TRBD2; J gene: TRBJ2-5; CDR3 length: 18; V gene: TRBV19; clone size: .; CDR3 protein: CASSIRGLAGGLQETQYF; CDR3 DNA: TGTGCCAGTAGTATAAGAGGACTAGCGGGAGGACTCCAAGAGACCCAGTACTTC
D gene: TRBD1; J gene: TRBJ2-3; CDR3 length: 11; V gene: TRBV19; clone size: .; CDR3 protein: CASSGGDTQYF; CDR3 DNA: TGTGCCAGTTCAGGGGGAGATACGCAGTATTTT
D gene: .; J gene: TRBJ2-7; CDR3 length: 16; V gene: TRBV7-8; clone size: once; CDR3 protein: CASSLDLGLASYEQYF; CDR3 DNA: TGTGCCAGCAGCTTAGATCTGGGACTGGCTTCCTACGAGCAGTACTTC
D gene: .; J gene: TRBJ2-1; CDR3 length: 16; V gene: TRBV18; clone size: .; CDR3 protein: CASSRGRTEERDEQFF; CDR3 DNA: TGTGCCAGCTCCCGAGGGAGGACTGAGGAGAGGGATGAGCAGTTCTTC
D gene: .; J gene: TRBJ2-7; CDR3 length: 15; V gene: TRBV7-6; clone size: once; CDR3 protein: CASSLSPRSSYEQYF; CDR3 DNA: TGTGCCAGCAGCTTAAGCCCGCGGAGCTCCTACGAGCAGTACTTC
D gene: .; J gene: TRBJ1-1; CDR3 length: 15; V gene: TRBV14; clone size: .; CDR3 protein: CASSQLRGLYTEAFF; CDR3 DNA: TGTGCCAGCAGCCAATTAAGGGGGTTGTACACTGAAGCTTTCTTT
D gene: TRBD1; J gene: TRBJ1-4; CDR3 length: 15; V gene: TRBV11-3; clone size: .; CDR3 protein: CASSFPDRQNEKLFF; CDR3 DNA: TGTGCCAGCAGCTTCCCGGACAGGCAAAATGAAAAACTGTTTTTT
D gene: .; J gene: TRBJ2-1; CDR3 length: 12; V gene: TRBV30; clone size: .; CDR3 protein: CAWSVSGLEQFF; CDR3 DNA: TGTGCCTGGAGTGTATCGGGACTTGAGCAGTTCTTC
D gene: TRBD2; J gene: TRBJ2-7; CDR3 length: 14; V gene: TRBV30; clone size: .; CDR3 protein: CAWNWRESPGEQYF; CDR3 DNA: TGTGCCTGGAATTGGCGGGAGTCTCCGGGAGAGCAGTACTTC
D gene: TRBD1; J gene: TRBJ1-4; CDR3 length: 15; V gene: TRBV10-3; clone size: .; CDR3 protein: CAISESTGANEKLFF; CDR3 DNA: TGTGCCATCAGTGAGTCCACAGGGGCTAATGAAAAACTGTTTTTT
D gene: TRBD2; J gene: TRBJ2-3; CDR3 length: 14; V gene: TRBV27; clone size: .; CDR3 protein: CASSTQRGEDTQYF; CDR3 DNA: TGTGCCAGCAGTACGCAGCGGGGAGAAGATACGCAGTATTTT
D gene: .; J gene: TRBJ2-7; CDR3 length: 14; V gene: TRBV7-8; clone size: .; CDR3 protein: CASSLGQKTYEQYF; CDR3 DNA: TGTGCCAGCAGCTTAGGACAGAAAACCTACGAGCAGTACTTC
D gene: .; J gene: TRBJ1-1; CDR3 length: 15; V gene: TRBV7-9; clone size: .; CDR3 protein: CASSYQPGMETEAFF; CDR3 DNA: TGTGCCAGCAGCTACCAACCAGGGATGGAAACTGAAGCTTTCTTT
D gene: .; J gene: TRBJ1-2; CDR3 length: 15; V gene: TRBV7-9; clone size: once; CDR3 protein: CASSPTTGRPNGYTF; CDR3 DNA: TGTGCCAGCAGCCCCACTACAGGGCGTCCGAATGGCTACACCTTC
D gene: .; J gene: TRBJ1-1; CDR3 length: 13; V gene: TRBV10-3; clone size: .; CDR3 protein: CAISEEGVTEAFF; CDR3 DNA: TGTGCCATCAGTGAGGAAGGGGTCACTGAAGCTTTCTTT
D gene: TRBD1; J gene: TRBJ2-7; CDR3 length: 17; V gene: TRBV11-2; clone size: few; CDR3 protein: CASSTLHRGRGAYEQYF; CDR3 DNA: TGTGCCAGCAGCACATTGCACAGGGGGCGCGGGGCCTACGAGCAGTACTTC
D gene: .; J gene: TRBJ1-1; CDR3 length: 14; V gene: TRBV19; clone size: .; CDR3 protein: CASSSPGRSTEAFF; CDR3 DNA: TGTGCCAGTAGTTCTCCAGGGCGGAGTACTGAAGCTTTCTTT
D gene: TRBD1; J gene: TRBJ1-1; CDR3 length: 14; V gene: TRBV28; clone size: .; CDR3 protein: CASSPSSGQGEAFF; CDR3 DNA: TGTGCCAGCAGTCCGTCTTCGGGACAGGGTGAAGCTTTCTTT
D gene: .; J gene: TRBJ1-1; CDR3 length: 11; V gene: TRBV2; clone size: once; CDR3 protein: CASKTTAEAFF; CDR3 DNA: TGTGCCAGCAAGACGACAGCTGAAGCTTTCTTT
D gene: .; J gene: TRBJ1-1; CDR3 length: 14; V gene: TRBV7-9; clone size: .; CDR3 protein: CASSSTVGRTEAFF; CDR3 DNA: TGTGCCAGCAGCTCAACAGTGGGGCGGACTGAAGCTTTCTTT
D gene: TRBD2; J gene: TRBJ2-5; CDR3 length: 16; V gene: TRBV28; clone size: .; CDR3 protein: CASSPGTSGRPETQYF; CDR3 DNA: TGTGCCAGCAGTCCGGGGACTAGCGGGAGACCGGAGACCCAGTACTTC
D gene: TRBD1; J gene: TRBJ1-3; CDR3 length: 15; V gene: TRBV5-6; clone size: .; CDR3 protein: CASSFYGQGGNTIYF; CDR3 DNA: TGTGCCAGCAGCTTCTACGGACAGGGTGGAAACACCATATATTTT
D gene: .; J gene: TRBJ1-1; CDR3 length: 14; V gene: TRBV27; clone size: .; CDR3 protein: CASSSRVANTEAFF; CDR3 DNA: TGTGCCAGCAGTTCCAGGGTGGCGAACACTGAAGCTTTCTTT
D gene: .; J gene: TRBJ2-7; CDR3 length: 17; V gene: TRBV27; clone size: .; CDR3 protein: CASSLSWRGGDSYEQYF; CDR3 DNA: TGTGCCAGCAGTTTATCGTGGAGGGGTGGGGATTCCTACGAGCAGTACTTC
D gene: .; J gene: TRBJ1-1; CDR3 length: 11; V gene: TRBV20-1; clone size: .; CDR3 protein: CTTLRGTEAFF; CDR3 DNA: TGCACCACCCTCAGGGGCACTGAAGCTTTCTTT
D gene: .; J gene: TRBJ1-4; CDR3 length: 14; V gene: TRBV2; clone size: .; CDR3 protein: CASSDDSDNEKLFF; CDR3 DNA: TGTGCCAGCAGTGATGACAGTGATAATGAAAAACTGTTTTTT
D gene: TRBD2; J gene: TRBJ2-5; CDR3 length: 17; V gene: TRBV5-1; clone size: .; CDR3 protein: CASSFGGLAGDKETQYF; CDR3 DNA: TGCGCCAGCAGCTTTGGCGGACTAGCGGGAGACAAAGAGACCCAGTACTTC
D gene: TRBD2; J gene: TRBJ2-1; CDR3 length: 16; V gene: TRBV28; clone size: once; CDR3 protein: CASSSIPGGGYNEQFF; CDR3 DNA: TGTGCCAGCAGTTCTATCCCGGGGGGGGGCTACAATGAGCAGTTCTTC
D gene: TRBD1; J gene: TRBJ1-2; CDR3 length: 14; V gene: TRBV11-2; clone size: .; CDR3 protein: CASRLDRGDYGYTF; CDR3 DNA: TGTGCCAGCAGATTGGACAGGGGAGACTATGGCTACACCTTC
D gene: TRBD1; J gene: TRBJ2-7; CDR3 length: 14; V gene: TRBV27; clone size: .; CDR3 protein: CASSPDRDSYEQYF; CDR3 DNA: TGTGCCAGCAGCCCAGACAGGGATTCCTACGAGCAGTACTTC
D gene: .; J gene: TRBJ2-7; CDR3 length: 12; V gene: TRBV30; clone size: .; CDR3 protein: CAWSVAFYEQYF; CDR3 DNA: TGTGCCTGGAGTGTAGCTTTCTACGAGCAGTACTTC
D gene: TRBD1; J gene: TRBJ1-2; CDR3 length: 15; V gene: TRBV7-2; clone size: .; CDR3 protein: CASTRDRTPRGGYTF; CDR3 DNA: TGTGCCAGCACCAGGGACAGAACTCCTAGAGGTGGCTACACCTTC
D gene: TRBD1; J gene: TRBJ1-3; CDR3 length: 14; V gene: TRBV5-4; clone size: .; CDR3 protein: CASRGDRRGNTIYF; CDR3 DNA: TGTGCCAGCAGGGGGGACAGGAGGGGAAACACCATATATTTT
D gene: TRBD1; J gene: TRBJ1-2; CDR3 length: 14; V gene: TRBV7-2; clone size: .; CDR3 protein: CASSPRTGTYGYTF; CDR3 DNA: TGTGCCAGCAGCCCGAGGACAGGGACCTATGGCTACACCTTC
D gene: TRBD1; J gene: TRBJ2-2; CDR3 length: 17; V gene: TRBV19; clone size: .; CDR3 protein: CASRAGTGGMNTGELFF; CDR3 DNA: TGTGCCAGTAGAGCCGGGACAGGGGGGATGAACACCGGGGAGCTGTTTTTT
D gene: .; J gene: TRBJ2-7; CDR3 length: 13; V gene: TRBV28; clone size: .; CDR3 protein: CASSLRASYEQYF; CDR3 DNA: TGTGCCAGCAGTTTGAGGGCTTCCTACGAGCAGTACTTC
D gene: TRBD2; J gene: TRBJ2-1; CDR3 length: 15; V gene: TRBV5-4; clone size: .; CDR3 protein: CASSGRSGGANEQFF; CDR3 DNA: TGTGCCAGCAGTGGGAGAAGCGGGGGGGCTAATGAGCAGTTCTTC
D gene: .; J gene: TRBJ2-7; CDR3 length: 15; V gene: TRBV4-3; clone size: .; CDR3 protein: CASSPFPTGPYEQYF; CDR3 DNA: TGCGCCAGCAGCCCTTTCCCGACAGGCCCCTACGAGCAGTACTTC
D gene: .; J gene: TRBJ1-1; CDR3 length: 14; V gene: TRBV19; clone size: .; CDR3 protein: CASSIGQAGTEAFF; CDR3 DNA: TGTGCCAGTAGTATAGGACAGGCGGGTACTGAAGCTTTCTTT
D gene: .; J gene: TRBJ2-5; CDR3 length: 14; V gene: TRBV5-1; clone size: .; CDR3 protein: CASSMGRGQETQYF; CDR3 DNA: TGCGCCAGCAGCATGGGACGCGGCCAAGAGACCCAGTACTTC